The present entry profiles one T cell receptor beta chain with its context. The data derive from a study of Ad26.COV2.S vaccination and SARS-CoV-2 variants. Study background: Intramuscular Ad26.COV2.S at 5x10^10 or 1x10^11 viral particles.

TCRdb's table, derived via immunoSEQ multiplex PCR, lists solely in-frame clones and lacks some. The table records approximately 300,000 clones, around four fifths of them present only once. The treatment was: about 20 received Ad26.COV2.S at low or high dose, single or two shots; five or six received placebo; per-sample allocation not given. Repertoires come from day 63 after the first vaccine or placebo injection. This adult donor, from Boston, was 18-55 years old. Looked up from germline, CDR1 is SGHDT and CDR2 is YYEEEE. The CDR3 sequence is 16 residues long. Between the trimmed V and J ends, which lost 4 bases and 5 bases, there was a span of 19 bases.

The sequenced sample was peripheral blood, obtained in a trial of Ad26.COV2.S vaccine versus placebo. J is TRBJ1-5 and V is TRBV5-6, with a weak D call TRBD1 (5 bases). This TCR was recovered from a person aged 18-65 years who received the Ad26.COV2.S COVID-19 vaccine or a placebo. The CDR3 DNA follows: TGTGCCAGCAGCCGGGGGGTCGGCAGTGGAGATCAGCCCCAGCATTTT. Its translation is CASSRGVGSGDQPQHF.